The clone carrying this T cell receptor (beta chain) was seen a handful of times. Other autoimmune disease, uncontrolled infection, pregnancy and lactation led to exclusion. Reliance was placed on clinical symptoms, serum thyroxine, TRAb, thyroid ultrasound and orbital computed tomography for diagnosis. This sample was included in a study of Graves' ophthalmopathy and Graves' hyperthyroidism. At the level of the study: No treatment had been given when peripheral blood was collected at initial diagnosis.

From RNA, the CDR3 regions of TCR beta chains were amplified and sequenced. Second-round multiplex PCR came after a first-round RT-PCR that employed HTBI primers. MiXCR, run by TCRdb on the multiplex PCR reads, gives a single entry per CDR3 protein. The table includes 350,000 or so distinct CDR3 sequences, roughly a sixth detected once. Germline V gene lookup returns CDR1 LNHDA and CDR2 SQIVND (reference sequence). With V trimmed by 10 bases and J by 9 bases, 9 bases remained unmatched. The CDR3 consists of 13 residues. Sequencing input: peripheral blood. This receptor was taken from an adult man with Graves' ophthalmopathy. This chain uses TRBV19 with TRBJ1-6; TRBD1 matches at 7 bases. The DNA for the CDR3 is TGTGCCACCACCGAGGGGGCGTTTTCACCCCTCCACTTT. Translated: CATTEGAFSPLHF. Drawing the rest from reference TRBV19 and TRBJ1-6, the complete variable domain is DGGITQSPKYLFRKEGQNVTLSCEQNLNHDAMYWYRQDPGQGLRLIYYSQIVNDFQKGDIAEGYSVSREKKESFPLTVTSAQKNPTAFYLCATTEGAFSPLHFGNGTRLTVT.